This T cell receptor (beta chain) was sequenced for a study of CXCR3-negative and CXCR3-positive naive CD8 T cells. TRB cDNA libraries were made by UMI-labeled 5' RACE. TCRdb re-called the 5' RACE reads and catalogs CDR3 proteins one per entry, DNA excluded. Its clone listing holds about 53,000 distinct CDR3 sequences. CDR1 is DFQATT and CDR2 is SNEGSKA in the germline V gene (reference sequence). This CDR3 has 17 residues. Sample: naive CXCR3- CD8+ T cells from blood. Subset in this sample: CD45RO-CCR7+CD27+CD95- naive CD8+ T cells lacking CXCR3 (TNR3-). The chain combines TRBV20-1 with TRBJ2-3; TCRdb's D gene call, TRBD2, goes unchecked for lack of DNA. The sequence derives from a human donor in good health. Some clones in this sample may be carry-over from other donors' samples. The CDR3 sequence is CSGPTAGPAPSTDTQYF.